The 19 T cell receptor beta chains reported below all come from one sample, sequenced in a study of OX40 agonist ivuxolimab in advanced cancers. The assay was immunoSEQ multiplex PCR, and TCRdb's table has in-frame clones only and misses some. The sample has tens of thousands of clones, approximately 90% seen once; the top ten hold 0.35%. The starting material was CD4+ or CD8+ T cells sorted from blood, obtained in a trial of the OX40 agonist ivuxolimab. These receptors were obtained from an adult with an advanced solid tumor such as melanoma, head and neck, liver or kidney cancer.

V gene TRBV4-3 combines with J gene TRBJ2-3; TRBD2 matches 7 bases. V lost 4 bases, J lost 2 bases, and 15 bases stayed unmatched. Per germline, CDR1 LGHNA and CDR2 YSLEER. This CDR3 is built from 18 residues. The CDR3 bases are TGCGCCAGCAGCCCCCAGGGCGGGGGAGCTCGGGTCACAGATACGCAGTATTTT. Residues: CASSPQGGGARVTDTQYF.

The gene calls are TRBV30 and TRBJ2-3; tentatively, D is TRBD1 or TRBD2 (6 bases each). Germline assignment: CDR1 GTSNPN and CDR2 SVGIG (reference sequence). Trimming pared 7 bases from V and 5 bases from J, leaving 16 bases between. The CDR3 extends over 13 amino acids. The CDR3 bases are TGTGCCTTCCGAGGGGGGTTGAGAGATACGCAGTATTTT. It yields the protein CAFRGGLRDTQYF.

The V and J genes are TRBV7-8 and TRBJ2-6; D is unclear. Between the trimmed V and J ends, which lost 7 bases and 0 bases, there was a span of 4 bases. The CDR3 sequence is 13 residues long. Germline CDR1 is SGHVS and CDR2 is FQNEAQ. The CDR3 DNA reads TGTGCCAGCACGTCCTCTGGGGCCAACGTCCTGACTTTC. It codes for CASTSSGANVLTF.

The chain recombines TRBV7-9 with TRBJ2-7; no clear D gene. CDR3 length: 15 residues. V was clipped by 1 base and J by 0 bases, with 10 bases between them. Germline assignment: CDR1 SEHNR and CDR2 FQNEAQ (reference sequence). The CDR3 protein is CASSLEAALSYEQYF. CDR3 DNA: TGTGCCAGCAGCTTAGAGGCCGCCCTCTCCTACGAGCAGTACTTC.

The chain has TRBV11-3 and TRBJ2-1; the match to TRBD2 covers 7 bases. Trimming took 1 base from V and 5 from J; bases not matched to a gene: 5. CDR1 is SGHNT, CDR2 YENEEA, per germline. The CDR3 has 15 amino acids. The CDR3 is CASSLGAGVNNEQFF. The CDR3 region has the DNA TGTGCCAGCAGCTTAGGGGCGGGGGTTAACAATGAGCAGTTCTTC.

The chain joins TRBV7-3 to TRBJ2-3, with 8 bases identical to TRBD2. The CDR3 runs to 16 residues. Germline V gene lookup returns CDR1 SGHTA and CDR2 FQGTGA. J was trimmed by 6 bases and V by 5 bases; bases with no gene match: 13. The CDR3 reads CASSPRDSGERDTQYF. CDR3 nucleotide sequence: TGTGCCAGCAGCCCCCGGGATAGCGGGGAGAGGGATACGCAGTATTTT.

The CDR3 sequence: CAWKQGFFYGYTF. CDR3 DNA sequence: TGTGCCTGGAAACAGGGATTTTTCTATGGCTACACCTTC. The chain recombines TRBV30 with TRBJ1-2; D perhaps matches TRBD1 (6 bases). V was cut by 4 bases and J by 4 bases, with 13 bases left in between. Germline CDR1 GTSNPN, CDR2 SVGIG (reference sequence). This CDR3 contains 13 residues.

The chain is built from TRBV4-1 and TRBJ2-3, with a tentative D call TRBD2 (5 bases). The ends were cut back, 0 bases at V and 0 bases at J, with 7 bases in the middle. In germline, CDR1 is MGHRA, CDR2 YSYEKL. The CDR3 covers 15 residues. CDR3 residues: CASSQELASTDTQYF. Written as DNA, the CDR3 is TGCGCCAGCAGCCAAGAGCTAGCTAGCACAGATACGCAGTATTTT.

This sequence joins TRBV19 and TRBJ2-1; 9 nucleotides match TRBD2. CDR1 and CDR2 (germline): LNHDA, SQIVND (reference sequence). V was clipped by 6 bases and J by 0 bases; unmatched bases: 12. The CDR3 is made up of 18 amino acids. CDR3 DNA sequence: TGTGCCAGTAGAAAAGGGAGGGCTAGCGGGGACTCCTACAATGAGCAGTTCTTC. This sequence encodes CASRKGRASGDSYNEQFF.

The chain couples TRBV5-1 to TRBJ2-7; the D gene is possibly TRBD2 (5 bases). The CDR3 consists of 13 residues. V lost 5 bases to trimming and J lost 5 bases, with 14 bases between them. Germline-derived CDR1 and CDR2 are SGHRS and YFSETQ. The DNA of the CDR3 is TGCGCCAGCAGTGTCGGGTTGAGGGACGAGCAGTACTTC. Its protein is CASSVGLRDEQYF. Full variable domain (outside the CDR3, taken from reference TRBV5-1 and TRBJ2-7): KAGVTQTPRYLIKTRGQQVTLSCSPISGHRSVSWYQQTPGQGLQFLFEYFSETQRNKGNFPGRFSGRQFSNSRSEMNVSTLELGDSALYLCASSVGLRDEQYFGPGTRLTVT.

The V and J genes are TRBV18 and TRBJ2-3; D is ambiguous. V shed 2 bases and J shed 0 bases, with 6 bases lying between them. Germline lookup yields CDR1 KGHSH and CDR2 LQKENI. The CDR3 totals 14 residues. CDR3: CASSPTRSTDTQYF. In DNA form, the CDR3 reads TGTGCCAGCTCACCAACCCGTAGCACAGATACGCAGTATTTT.

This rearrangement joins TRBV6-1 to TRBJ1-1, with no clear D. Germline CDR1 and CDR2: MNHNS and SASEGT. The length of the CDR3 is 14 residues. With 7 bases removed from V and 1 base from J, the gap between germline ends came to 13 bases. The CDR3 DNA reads TGTGCCAGCAAAGAGGACGGTCAGAACACTGAAGCTTTCTTT. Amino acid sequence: CASKEDGQNTEAFF.

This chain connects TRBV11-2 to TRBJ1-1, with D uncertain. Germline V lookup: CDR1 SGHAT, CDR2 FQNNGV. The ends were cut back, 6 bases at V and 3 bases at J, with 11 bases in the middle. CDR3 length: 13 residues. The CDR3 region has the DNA TGTGCCAGCAGTCTAATGGCGGACACTGAAGCTTTCTTT. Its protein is CASSLMADTEAFF.

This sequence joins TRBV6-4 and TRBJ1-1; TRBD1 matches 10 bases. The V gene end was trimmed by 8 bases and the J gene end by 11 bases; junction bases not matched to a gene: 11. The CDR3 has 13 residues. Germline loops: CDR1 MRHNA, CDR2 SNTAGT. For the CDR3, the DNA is TGTGCCAGCGCACTGGACAGGGGGGGAGTGGCTTTCTTT. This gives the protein CASALDRGGVAFF.

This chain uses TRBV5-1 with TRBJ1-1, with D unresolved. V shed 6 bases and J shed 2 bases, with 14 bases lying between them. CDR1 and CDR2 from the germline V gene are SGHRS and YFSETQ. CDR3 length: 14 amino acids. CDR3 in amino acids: CASTKAEGNTEAFF. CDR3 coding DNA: TGCGCCAGCACCAAGGCCGAGGGTAACACTGAAGCTTTCTTT.

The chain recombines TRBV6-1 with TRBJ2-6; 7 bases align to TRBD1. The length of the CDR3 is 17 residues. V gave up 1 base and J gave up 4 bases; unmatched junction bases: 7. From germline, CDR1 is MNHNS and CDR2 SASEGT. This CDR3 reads CASSEVGTVRGANVLTF. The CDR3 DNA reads TGTGCCAGCAGTGAAGTAGGGACAGTTCGAGGGGCCAACGTCCTGACTTTC.

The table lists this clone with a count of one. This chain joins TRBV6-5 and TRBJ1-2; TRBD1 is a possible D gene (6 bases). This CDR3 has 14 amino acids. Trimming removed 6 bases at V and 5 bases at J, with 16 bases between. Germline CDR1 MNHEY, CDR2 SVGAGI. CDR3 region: CASSRATGPYGYTF. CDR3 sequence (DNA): TGTGCCAGCAGCCGCGCGACAGGCCCATATGGCTACACCTTC.

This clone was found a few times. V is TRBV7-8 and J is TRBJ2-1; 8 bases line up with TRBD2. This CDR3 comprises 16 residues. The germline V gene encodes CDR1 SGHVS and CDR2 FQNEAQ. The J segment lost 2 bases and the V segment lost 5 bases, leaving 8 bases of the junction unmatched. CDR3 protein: CASSDARGGPYNEQFF. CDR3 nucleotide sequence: TGTGCCAGCAGCGACGCTCGGGGGGGCCCCTACAATGAGCAGTTCTTC. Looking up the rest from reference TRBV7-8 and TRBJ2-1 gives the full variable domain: GAGVSQSPRYKVAKRGQDVALRCDPISGHVSLFWYQQALGQGPEFLTYFQNEAQLDKSGLPSDRFFAERPEGSVSTLKIQRTQQEDSAVYLCASSDARGGPYNEQFFGPGTRLTVL.

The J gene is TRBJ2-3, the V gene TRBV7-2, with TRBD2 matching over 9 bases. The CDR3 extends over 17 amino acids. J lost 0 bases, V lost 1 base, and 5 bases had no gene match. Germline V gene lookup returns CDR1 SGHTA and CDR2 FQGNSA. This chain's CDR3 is CASSLVSRGGSTDTQYF. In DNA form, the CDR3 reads TGTGCCAGCAGCTTAGTGTCGCGGGGGGGTAGCACAGATACGCAGTATTTT.